A single sample gave rise to the 7 T cell receptor beta chains below, sequenced in a study of blood T cell repertoires in COVID-19. Only in-frame clones appear in the TCRdb table, and some are missing; sequencing was by immunoSEQ multiplex PCR. This repertoire shows 250,000 to 350,000 clones, 80% to 90% found once; its top ten account for roughly 10%. The source material was PBMCs or T cells enriched from blood (not recorded which). These receptors originate from a woman under 30 who had recovered from COVID-19.

In regard to this clone: The sample contains more than one DNA sequence encoding this CDR3. The chain employs TRBV12-3 or TRBV12-4 and TRBJ2-7; D is unresolved. The germline V and J ends were trimmed by 0 bases and 4 bases, with 4 bases remaining between them. This CDR3 has 12 residues. The CDR3 loop reads CASSLALYEQYF. The CDR3, as DNA: TGTGCCAGCAGTTTAGCGCTATACGAGCAGTACTTC.

The chain combines TRBV10-3 with TRBJ1-4; D gene ambiguous. This CDR3 is 14 amino acids long. The germline V gene has CDR1 ENHRY and CDR2 SYGVKD. V dropped 3 bases and J dropped 0 bases, with 5 bases sitting between them. DNA for the CDR3: TGTGCCATCAGTGATCGGTCAACTAATGAAAAACTGTTTTTT. Protein sequence: CAISDRSTNEKLFF.

The V and J genes are TRBV27 and TRBJ2-7; the D gene is possibly TRBD2 (7 bases). CDR1 is MNHEY and CDR2 is SMNVEV in the germline V gene (reference sequence). Trimming cost V 5 bases and J 3 bases, with 11 bases left between them. This CDR3 region has 13 residues. CDR3 loop: CASSEGGLYEQYF. In DNA, the CDR3 is TGTGCCAGCAGTGAGGGGGGGCTCTACGAGCAGTACTTC.

The chain uses TRBV21-1 and TRBJ2-4; the table names TRBD2, a call not compared with the DNA. TRBV21-1 is marked as a pseudogene. The CDR3 is made up of 20 amino acids. Here the CDR3 reads CARASHSVGNGRMAKNIQYF. The CDR3 nucleotides are TGTGCCAGAGCCTCCCATTCCGTGGGGAATGGGAGGATGGCCAAAAACATTCAGTACTTC.

The chain carries TRBV4-2 and TRBJ1-3; 10 positions match TRBD1. This CDR3 spans 17 amino acids. Germline V CDR1 and CDR2: LGHNA, YNFKEQ. V dropped 1 base and J dropped 8; count of bases not matched to a gene: 11. The DNA for the CDR3 is TGTGCCAGCAGCCAAGCACCCACCCGACAGGGGGCGTACACCATATATTTT. Translated: CASSQAPTRQGAYTIYF.

The rearrangement links TRBV4-1 to TRBJ1-3; a weak D match, TRBD1 (6 bases). V was clipped by 1 base and J by 0 bases, with 13 bases between them. Germline-derived CDR1 and CDR2 are MGHRA and YSYEKL. The CDR3 contains 17 residues. DNA for the CDR3: TGCGCCAGCAGCCAAGTGGGGGGGCTAGTCTCTGGAAACACCATATATTTT. Translated, it gives CASSQVGGLVSGNTIYF.

The rearrangement joins TRBV7-9 to TRBJ1-1; TRBD1 is a possible D gene (5 bases). V was shortened by 4 bases and J by 6 bases, with 6 bases between the two germline ends. This CDR3 spans 11 amino acids. Germline CDR1 is SEHNR and CDR2 is FQNEAQ (reference sequence). CDR3 residues: CASSSTAEAFF. CDR3 sequence (DNA): TGTGCCAGCAGCTCGACAGCTGAAGCTTTCTTT.